The 14 T cell receptor beta chains in this list originate from one sample, sequenced in a study of shared clonotypes between healthy human individuals. Method: immunoSEQ multiplex PCR; TCRdb's copy keeps in-frame clones and lacks some. Of millions of clones in the sample, 80% to 95% are singletons; the top ten hold about 0.39%. The sample taken for sequencing was naive CD4+ T cells from PBMCs. Indicated subset: CD45RA+ positively selected. All receptors come from a man between 18 and 35 years old in good health. Some clones in this sample may be carry-over from other donors' samples.

The chain uses TRBV7-8 and TRBJ1-1; D not certain. Trimming removed 0 bases at V and 7 bases at J, with 6 bases between. Germline V gene lookup returns CDR1 SGHVS and CDR2 FQNEAQ. This CDR3 has 12 residues. The CDR3 bases are TGTGCCAGCAGCTTAGCGCGGGGTGAAGCTTTCTTT. It encodes CASSLARGEAFF.

This chain joins TRBV28 and TRBJ1-1; D may be TRBD1 (6 bases). Trimming stripped 3 bases from V and 8 bases from J, with 22 bases between. This CDR3 is 16 amino acids long. Germline V gene sequence: CDR1 MDHEN, CDR2 SYDVKM. The CDR3 protein is CASSFSLLRLGGEAFF. The CDR3 bases are TGTGCCAGCAGTTTTTCTCTCCTTCGTTTGGGGGGCGAAGCTTTCTTT.

The rearrangement uses TRBV6-1 and TRBJ1-1; no clear D. V was shortened by 2 bases and J by 7 bases, with 5 bases between the two germline ends. This CDR3 has 11 amino acids. The germline V gene has CDR1 MNHNS and CDR2 SASEGT. The CDR3 region has the DNA TGTGCCAGCAGTGAATGGAGTGAAGCTTTCTTT. Residues: CASSEWSEAFF.

The chain employs TRBV11-3 and TRBJ2-1, with TRBD2 identical over 13 bases. J gave up 8 bases and V 4 bases, and 11 bases lay outside the gene matches. Germline V gene data show CDR1 as SGHNT and CDR2 as YENEEA. The CDR3 length is 17 residues. The CDR3 DNA reads TGTGCCAGCAGCTCCAAACGGACTAGCGGGAGTGTCGATGAGCAGTTCTTC. Encoded protein: CASSSKRTSGSVDEQFF.

Details on this clone: Other DNA variants within this sample encode the same CDR3. CDR3: CASSLGSGRTYEQYF. The CDR3 DNA reads as TGCGCCAGCAGCTTGGGTAGCGGGAGAACCTACGAGCAGTACTTC. The rearrangement joins TRBV5-1 to TRBJ2-7; TRBD2 matches 9 bases. The CDR3 has 15 residues. V shed 0 bases, J shed 2 bases, and the junction held 3 bases outside the gene matches. Germline V gene lookup returns CDR1 SGHRS and CDR2 YFSETQ.

Only a few counts were recorded for this clone. The chain links TRBV5-1 to TRBJ2-5, with D possibly TRBD2 on 6 matching bases. V dropped 4 bases and J dropped 7 bases, with 11 bases sitting between them. CDR1 is SGHRS and CDR2 is YFSETQ in the germline V gene. This CDR3 spans 12 amino acids. CDR3 DNA: TGCGCCAGCAGCACCCAGGAGGGGACCCAGTACTTC. This codes for CASSTQEGTQYF. Using reference TRBV5-1 and TRBJ2-5 for the parts outside the CDR3, the full variable domain is KAGVTQTPRYLIKTRGQQVTLSCSPISGHRSVSWYQQTPGQGLQFLFEYFSETQRNKGNFPGRFSGRQFSNSRSEMNVSTLELGDSALYLCASSTQEGTQYFGPGTRLLVL.

The V call is TRBV7-2, the J call TRBJ2-2; possible D gene TRBD1, 6 bases. Trimming removed 5 bases at V and 7 bases at J, with 20 bases between. Germline CDR1 is SGHTA and CDR2 is FQGNSA. This CDR3 is 16 amino acids long. CDR3 residues: CASSTSGTPGGGELFF. The CDR3 DNA is TGTGCCAGCAGCACGTCCGGGACACCAGGCGGCGGGGAGCTGTTTTTT.

V is TRBV5-1 and J is TRBJ2-7; tentatively, D is TRBD1 or TRBD2 (5 bases each). Germline V gene sequence: CDR1 SGHRS, CDR2 YFSETQ. The CDR3 has 13 amino acids. Deletions cut 0 bases from V and 9 bases from J, with 13 bases between. As DNA, the CDR3 is TGCGCCAGCAGCTTGGGGGACGCGGATAGGCAGTACTTC. Amino acids: CASSLGDADRQYF.

The rearrangement links TRBV5-1 to TRBJ2-1; 8 bases map to TRBD2. The CDR3 extends over 18 amino acids. The V segment lost 4 bases and the J segment 6 bases; nucleotides outside the gene matches: 18. In germline, CDR1 is SGHRS, CDR2 YFSETQ. The CDR3 here is CASSGLGAGGGPPNEQFF. The CDR3 DNA sequence: TGCGCCAGCAGCGGCCTTGGGGCGGGAGGCGGTCCCCCCAATGAGCAGTTCTTC.

The rearrangement joins TRBV7-2 to TRBJ1-2; D unresolved. Trimming cost V 2 bases and J 5 bases, with 15 bases left between them. Germline assignment: CDR1 SGHTA and CDR2 FQGNSA. The CDR3 sequence is 15 residues long. CDR3 sequence: CASSLMETPRYGYTF. The CDR3 DNA follows: TGTGCCAGCAGCTTAATGGAGACGCCTCGGTATGGCTACACCTTC. The full variable domain, with the rest looked up from reference TRBV7-2 and TRBJ1-2, is GAGVSQSPSNKVTEKGKDVELRCDPISGHTALYWYRQSLGQGLEFLIYFQGNSAPDKSGLPSDRFSAERTGGSVSTLTIQRTQQEDSAVYLCASSLMETPRYGYTFGSGTRLTVV.

J is TRBJ1-4 and V is TRBV5-3, with D possibly TRBD1 on 5 matching bases. TRBV5-3 counts as an open reading frame of uncertain function. With 0 bases removed from V and 8 bases from J, the gap between germline ends came to 14 bases. The CDR3 extends over 15 amino acids. The CDR3 loop reads CARSLDRAGIEKLFF. The CDR3 coding sequence is TGTGCCAGAAGCTTGGATAGGGCAGGGATAGAAAAACTGTTTTTT.

This chain connects TRBV10-1 to TRBJ1-6; D unresolved. CDR3 length: 14 amino acids. Germline V gene lookup returns CDR1 WNHNN and CDR2 SYGVQD (reference sequence). V lost 7 bases, J lost 2 bases, and 9 bases lay in between. The DNA for the CDR3 is TGCGCCAGCATTCCGGGCACCTATAATTCACCCCTCCACTTT. Its translation is CASIPGTYNSPLHF.

This chain connects TRBV11-2 to TRBJ2-5; D is undetermined. V dropped 5 bases and J dropped 2 bases, with 12 bases sitting between them. The CDR3 sequence is 14 residues long. Germline CDR1 is SGHAT and CDR2 is FQNNGV. This CDR3 reads CASSRLASQETQYF. The CDR3 bases are TGTGCCAGCAGCCGCCTGGCGTCTCAAGAGACCCAGTACTTC.

The J gene is TRBJ2-5, the V gene TRBV28, with 7 nucleotides matching TRBD2. Per germline, CDR1 MDHEN and CDR2 SYDVKM. This CDR3 region has 16 residues. With 4 bases clipped from V and 5 bases from J, the junction kept 13 bases outside the gene matches. The CDR3, as DNA: TGTGCCAGCAGTTACCGCCCGGGACTACGAGCGGAGACCCAGTACTTC. This translates into CASSYRPGLRAETQYF.